The text below deals with one T cell receptor (beta chain). Sequencing used immunoSEQ multiplex PCR; TCRdb keeps in-frame clones, though not all of them. Altogether approximately 200,000 clones are present, more than 80% being singletons, with the ten largest covering about 1.8%. This specimen comes from a study of blood T cell repertoires in COVID-19. Either two negative PCRs, clearance, or symptom resolution qualified Cohort 3 donors as recovered. Sequences were obtained from PBMCs or T cells enriched from blood (not recorded which). The sequence was collected from a man aged 55 to 69 who had recovered from COVID-19.

The CDR3 coding sequence is TGTGCCAGTAGTGGACGGACAGAGGGGAACTATGGCTACACCTTC. Its protein is CASSGRTEGNYGYTF. The rearrangement links TRBV19 to TRBJ1-2; weak D call: TRBD1 (6 bases). Trimming took off 5 bases at V and 2 bases at J, with 15 bases between the two ends. The CDR3 length is 15 residues. In germline, CDR1 is LNHDA, CDR2 SQIVND (reference sequence).